This is a list of T cell receptor beta chains from one sample in a study of CD8+CD57+ T cells in acquired aplastic anemia. TCRdb redid the calling of the reads with MiXCR, one entry per CDR3 protein. The table includes about 400,000 distinct CDR3 sequences, 55% to 75% detected once. Sequencing was performed on sorted CD4+, CD8+, or CD8+CD57+ T cells (not recorded which) from PBMCs. These TCRs come from a human donor in good health, serving as a control. The CDR3 runs from the conserved cysteine through the conserved F or W. The D gene is left open where the match is weak. Only part of the rows carry a size: once, few, many, or a class if the clone is expanded.

d_gene: TRBD1
abundance: few
v_gene: TRBV19
j_gene: TRBJ2-7
CDR3nt: TGTGCCAGTAGTGCGGACAGGGGCTACTACGAGCAGTACTTC
CDR3aa: CASSADRGYYEQYF

d_gene: -
abundance: -
v_gene: TRBV12-3/TRBV12-4
j_gene: TRBJ1-1
CDR3nt: TGTGCCAGCAGTTTCACAGATAGCTCCGACAATGAAGCTTTCTTT
CDR3aa: CASSFTDSSDNEAFF

d_gene: -
abundance: -
v_gene: TRBV9
j_gene: TRBJ1-1
CDR3nt: TGTGCCAGCAGCGTAGGGCTAGCGGGGAACACAGATATCTTT
CDR3aa: CASSVGLAGNTDIF

d_gene: TRBD2
abundance: -
v_gene: TRBV2
j_gene: TRBJ2-7
CDR3nt: TGTGCCAGCAGCTCACACGGGGGGGCCTACGAGCAGTACTTC
CDR3aa: CASSSHGGAYEQYF

d_gene: -
abundance: many
v_gene: TRBV6-6
j_gene: TRBJ1-5
CDR3nt: TGTGCCAGCAGTTACCATTTACGGCCCCAGCATTTT
CDR3aa: CASSYHLRPQHF

d_gene: -
abundance: many
v_gene: TRBV3-1
j_gene: TRBJ1-5
CDR3nt: TGTGCCAGCAGCCTAGATCTCACCGGGACCCGAAGGGATGATCAGCCCCAGCATTTT
CDR3aa: CASSLDLTGTRRDDQPQHF

d_gene: -
abundance: -
v_gene: TRBV7-2
j_gene: TRBJ1-1
CDR3nt: TGTGCCAGCAGCTTAGACCCGGGACACCACACTGAAGCTTTCTTT
CDR3aa: CASSLDPGHHTEAFF

d_gene: -
abundance: -
v_gene: TRBV20-1
j_gene: TRBJ2-7
CDR3nt: TGCAGTGCTAGAGATAGGACGGAAGAGCAGTACTTC
CDR3aa: CSARDRTEEQYF

d_gene: -
abundance: -
v_gene: TRBV5-1
j_gene: TRBJ2-1
CDR3nt: -
CDR3aa: CASSFYICSARETGEYNEQFF

d_gene: -
abundance: -
v_gene: TRBV20-1
j_gene: TRBJ2-1
CDR3nt: TGCAGTGCTAGGCCGGGACCCTACAATGAGCAGTTCTTC
CDR3aa: CSARPGPYNEQFF

d_gene: TRBD1
abundance: -
v_gene: TRBV5-4
j_gene: TRBJ2-5
CDR3nt: TGTGCCAGCAGCGCGGGGGCTTTGACAGGGGGAGAGACCCAGTACTTC
CDR3aa: CASSAGALTGGETQYF

d_gene: -
abundance: -
v_gene: TRBV6-6
j_gene: TRBJ1-4
CDR3nt: TGTGCCAGCAGGGACAGCCCTAATGAAAAACTGTTTTTT
CDR3aa: CASRDSPNEKLFF

d_gene: -
abundance: -
v_gene: TRBV10-3
j_gene: TRBJ1-2
CDR3nt: TGTGCCATCAGTGAGTCGATTGGCTACACCTTC
CDR3aa: CAISESIGYTF

d_gene: TRBD2
abundance: -
v_gene: TRBV9
j_gene: TRBJ2-1
CDR3nt: TGTGCCAGCAGCGTAGCCCAGCGGGGGACGGATGAGCAGTTCTTC
CDR3aa: CASSVAQRGTDEQFF